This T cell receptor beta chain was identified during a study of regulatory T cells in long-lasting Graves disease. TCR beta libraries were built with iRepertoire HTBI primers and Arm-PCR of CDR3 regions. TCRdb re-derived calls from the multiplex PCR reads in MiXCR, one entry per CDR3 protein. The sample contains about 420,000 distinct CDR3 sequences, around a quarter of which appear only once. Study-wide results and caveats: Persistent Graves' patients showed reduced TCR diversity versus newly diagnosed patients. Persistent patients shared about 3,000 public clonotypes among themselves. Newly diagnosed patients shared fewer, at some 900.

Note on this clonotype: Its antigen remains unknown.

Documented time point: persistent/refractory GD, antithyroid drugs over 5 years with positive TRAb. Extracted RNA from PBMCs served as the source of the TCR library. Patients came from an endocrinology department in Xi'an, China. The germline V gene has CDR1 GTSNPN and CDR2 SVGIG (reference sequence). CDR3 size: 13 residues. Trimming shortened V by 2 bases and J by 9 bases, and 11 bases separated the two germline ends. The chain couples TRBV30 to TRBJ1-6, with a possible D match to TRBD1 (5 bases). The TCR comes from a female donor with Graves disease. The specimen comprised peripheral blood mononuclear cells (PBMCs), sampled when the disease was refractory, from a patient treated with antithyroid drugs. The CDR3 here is CAWSQAGSSPLHF. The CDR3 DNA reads TGTGCCTGGAGTCAGGCAGGGAGTTCACCCCTCCACTTT.